The 28 T cell receptor beta chains below were found in one sample sequenced in a study of T cell changes during pregnancy in multiple sclerosis. Repertoires were generated with immunoSEQ multiplex PCR, while TCRdb's copy carries only in-frame clones and drops some. The table includes 90,000 to 95,000 clones, approximately 92% detected once. The sequences come from peripheral blood, collected in the first trimester of pregnancy. These receptors originate from a female donor with multiple sclerosis, enrolled in a pregnancy study.

The chain links TRBV5-1 to TRBJ1-2; D is undetermined. The CDR3 runs 15 residues. V dropped 4 bases and J dropped 2 bases, with 15 bases sitting between them. CDR1 is SGHRS, CDR2 YFSETQ, per germline. The CDR3 here is CASSPAGSGNYGYTF. DNA of the CDR3: TGCGCCAGCAGCCCGGCGGGATCGGGAAACTATGGCTACACCTTC.

V is TRBV4-1 and J is TRBJ1-4; TRBD1 agrees at 10 bases. Per germline, CDR1 MGHRA and CDR2 YSYEKL. The CDR3 extends over 15 amino acids. The V and J ends lost 4 bases and 2 bases, in that order; junction bases with no gene match: 1. CDR3 bases: TGCGCCAGCAGCCTGGACAGGGGGACTAATGAAAAACTGTTTTTT. It codes for CASSLDRGTNEKLFF.

The CDR3 spells CASSDGTGATDTQYF. In DNA, the CDR3 is TGTGCCAGCAGTGATGGGACAGGGGCCACAGATACGCAGTATTTT. The J gene is TRBJ2-3, the V gene TRBV6-4, with TRBD1 matching 10 bases. The length of the CDR3 is 15 residues. Germline loops: CDR1 MRHNA, CDR2 SNTAGT. Trimming removed 3 bases from V and 2 bases from J; junction bases left unmatched: 2.

V and J are TRBV5-4 and TRBJ1-3; 7 bases are a match to TRBD1. The CDR3 runs 15 residues. Germline loops: CDR1 SGHNT, CDR2 YYREEE (reference sequence). The junction had 5 bases not matched to a gene; V was cut back by 5 bases and J by 0 bases. In nucleotides, the CDR3 is TGTGCCAGCAGACCGGGACAGTCCTCTGGAAACACCATATATTTT. Translating it yields CASRPGQSSGNTIYF.

The chain has TRBV6-1 and TRBJ1-2, with D possibly being TRBD1 (5 bases). The CDR3 sequence is 13 residues long. V lost 6 bases, J lost 4 bases, and 12 bases lay in between. Germline CDR1 MNHNS, CDR2 SASEGT. CDR3 DNA: TGTGCCAGCAGCCCGACAGAGATCTATGGCTACACCTTC. This gives the protein CASSPTEIYGYTF.

The rearrangement links TRBV7-2 to TRBJ2-1, with D possibly TRBD1 on 7 matching bases. Germline loops: CDR1 SGHTA, CDR2 FQGNSA. This CDR3 has 13 residues. Trimming stripped 5 bases from V and 7 bases from J, with 12 bases between. The CDR3 nucleotides are TGTGCCAGCAGCGGCAGGGGGAGGAATGAGCAGTTCTTC. Amino acids: CASSGRGRNEQFF.

V and J are TRBV5-5 and TRBJ1-5; 9 nucleotides align to TRBD1. CDR1 is SGHKS and CDR2 is YYEKEE in the germline V gene (reference sequence). The CDR3 sequence is 17 residues long. J was trimmed by 4 bases and V by 4 bases; bases with no gene match: 12. The CDR3 loop reads CASSPYRGPNLNQPQHF. In DNA form, the CDR3 reads TGTGCCAGCAGCCCGTACAGGGGGCCCAACTTAAATCAGCCCCAGCATTTT.

V gene TRBV4-2 combines with J gene TRBJ2-7; weak D call: TRBD1 (6 bases). The CDR3 covers 18 residues. V was trimmed by 1 base and J by 3 bases, leaving 22 bases between them. The germline CDR1 and CDR2 sequences are LGHNA and YNFKEQ. The CDR3 sequence: CASSQGLAPTGPDYEQYF. The CDR3 DNA sequence: TGTGCCAGCAGCCAAGGGCTGGCCCCGACAGGACCCGACTACGAGCAGTACTTC.

This clone was seen a single time. V usage is TRBV7-2 and J usage is TRBJ2-3, with TRBD2 identical over 7 bases. Germline trimming cut 5 bases from V and 3 bases from J; bases unmatched to any gene: 5. CDR1 is SGHTA and CDR2 is FQGNSA in the germline V gene. This CDR3 spans 14 amino acids. This chain's CDR3 is CASSPGLGTDTQYF. The DNA for the CDR3 is TGTGCCAGCAGCCCCGGACTAGGGACAGATACGCAGTATTTT. Full variable domain (remainder filled in from reference TRBV7-2 and TRBJ2-3): GAGVSQSPSNKVTEKGKDVELRCDPISGHTALYWYRQSLGQGLEFLIYFQGNSAPDKSGLPSDRFSAERTGGSVSTLTIQRTQQEDSAVYLCASSPGLGTDTQYFGPGTRLTVL.

The genes are TRBV6-5 and TRBJ2-5; D possibly corresponds to TRBD2 (5 bases). CDR1 is MNHEY, CDR2 SVGAGI, per germline. Trimming removed 6 bases at V and 2 bases at J, with 7 bases between. The CDR3 contains 12 residues. CDR3 amino acids: CASRGEQETQYF. As DNA, the CDR3 is TGTGCCAGCAGGGGAGAGCAAGAGACCCAGTACTTC.

The rearrangement uses TRBV7-3 and TRBJ2-1; 12 bases map to TRBD2. Germline-derived CDR1 and CDR2 are SGHTA and FQGTGA. The CDR3 extends over 15 amino acids. V lost 5 bases to trimming and J lost 9 bases; unmatched junction nucleotides: 8. The CDR3 is CASSATSGGTTEQFF. DNA of the CDR3: TGTGCCAGCAGCGCAACTAGCGGGGGGACTACTGAGCAGTTCTTC.

This rearrangement joins TRBV11-2 to TRBJ2-7; possible D gene TRBD2, 6 bases. The CDR3 consists of 14 residues. Trimming took 4 bases from V and 2 from J, leaving 12 bases between them. Germline CDR1 is SGHAT and CDR2 is FQNNGV. The CDR3 sequence is CASSSSGGPYEQYF. CDR3 nucleotides: TGTGCCAGCAGCTCCTCCGGGGGACCCTACGAGCAGTACTTC.

The CDR3, as DNA: TGTGCCAGCAGCTTGGACCGGTCCTCCTCTACTAACTATGGCTACACCTTC. Its translation is CASSLDRSSSTNYGYTF. The J gene is TRBJ1-2, the V gene TRBV5-4; D uncertain. V gave up 0 bases and J gave up 0 bases, with 15 bases separating them. CDR1 is SGHNT, CDR2 YYREEE, per germline (reference sequence). This CDR3 contains 17 residues.

The chain combines TRBV6-1 with TRBJ2-1; a possible D gene is TRBD2 (6 bases). The CDR3 is 17 residues long. Germline lookup yields CDR1 MNHNS and CDR2 SASEGT. V lost 4 bases, J lost 5 bases, and 21 bases lay in between. CDR3 protein: CASSGPSRGLLDNEQFF. Written as DNA, the CDR3 is TGTGCCAGCAGTGGACCTTCGCGGGGCCTTTTGGACAATGAGCAGTTCTTC.

CDR3 residues: CASSPSTLREETQYF. CDR3 DNA: TGTGCCAGCAGTCCAAGCACTCTTCGAGAAGAGACCCAGTACTTC. This chain joins TRBV27 and TRBJ2-5; the D is unclear. Trimming cost V 5 bases and J 3 bases, with 16 bases left between them. Germline lookup yields CDR1 MNHEY and CDR2 SMNVEV (reference sequence). The CDR3 is 15 residues long.

The gene calls are TRBV27 and TRBJ2-5, with D perhaps TRBD1 (6 bases). The V end lost 4 bases, the J end lost 4 bases, and 10 bases lay between the germline ends. Germline values: CDR1 MNHEY, CDR2 SMNVEV (reference sequence). The CDR3 length is 13 residues. CDR3 bases: TGTGCCAGCAGTTCTACAGGGCTAGAGACCCAGTACTTC. Encoded protein: CASSSTGLETQYF.

This rearrangement joins TRBV7-9 to TRBJ2-7; D gene unclear. Trimming shortened V by 10 bases and J by 2 bases, and 18 bases separated the two germline ends. The CDR3 contains 14 residues. CDR1 is SEHNR, CDR2 FQNEAQ, per germline (reference sequence). CDR3 in DNA: TGTGCCACGGAACGGAGTAACATACCCTACGAGCAGTACTTC. This sequence encodes CATERSNIPYEQYF.

The chain uses TRBV23-1 and TRBJ2-1; 7 bases align to TRBD2. TRBV23-1 is marked as an open reading frame, function uncertain. With 1 base clipped from V and 4 bases from J, the junction kept 7 bases outside the gene matches. CDR3 length equals 16 residues. The CDR3 nucleotides are TGCGCCAGCAGTCAATTTCCCCAGGGAGGGTACAATGAGCAGTTCTTC. As protein: CASSQFPQGGYNEQFF.

DNA for the CDR3: TGTGCCAGCAGCAAGGGGGGGGCCGGCAATGAGCAGTTCTTC. It codes for CASSKGGAGNEQFF. The V gene is TRBV6-6, the J gene TRBJ2-1; tentatively, D is TRBD2 (7 bases). The CDR3 spans 14 residues. The germline V gene encodes CDR1 MNHNY and CDR2 SVGAGI (reference sequence). The V end was cut by 6 bases, the J end by 6 bases, with 15 bases between.

About this clone itself: Additional DNA sequences in this sample encode the identical CDR3. This rearrangement joins TRBV2 to TRBJ2-3; the D gene is possibly TRBD2 (6 bases). Germline values: CDR1 SNHLY, CDR2 FYNNEI. The CDR3 loop spans 15 amino acids. With 6 bases removed from V and 6 bases from J, the gap between germline ends came to 19 bases. The CDR3 coding sequence is TGTGCCAGCAGCGTGCCTAGCGCTCTAGGGGATACGCAGTATTTT. Translation: CASSVPSALGDTQYF.

The CDR3 DNA follows: TGTGCCAGCAGTCCAACTAGCGGGGACTACAATGAGCAGTTCTTC. The encoded protein is CASSPTSGDYNEQFF. The chain employs TRBV6-5 and TRBJ2-1; 10 bases line up with TRBD2. The germline V gene has CDR1 MNHEY and CDR2 SVGAGI. The CDR3 loop spans 15 amino acids. Germline trimming cut 5 bases from V and 3 bases from J; bases unmatched to any gene: 4.

The genes are TRBV13 and TRBJ2-7; 7 bases match TRBD1. Germline CDR1 and CDR2: PRHDT and FYEKMQ (reference sequence). The CDR3 sequence is 14 residues long. The trim removed 2 bases at V and 2 bases at J, leaving 3 bases unmatched. The CDR3 nucleotides read TGTGCCAGCAGCTTACAGGGACAGCCCTACGAGCAGTACTTC. Protein product: CASSLQGQPYEQYF.

V is TRBV9 and J is TRBJ2-1, with D perhaps matching TRBD2 (7 bases). The germline CDR1 and CDR2 sequences are SGDLS and YYNGEE. The CDR3 sequence is 16 residues long. Trimming stripped 6 bases from V and 2 bases from J, with 18 bases between. The DNA of the CDR3 is TGTGCCAGCACCTCTGGGGGGGCACCCGCCTACAATGAGCAGTTCTTC. As protein: CASTSGGAPAYNEQFF.

This clone was observed a single time. The chain has TRBV27 and TRBJ2-4; unclear D gene. CDR1 is MNHEY and CDR2 is SMNVEV in the germline V gene (reference sequence). This CDR3 has 11 residues. V was cut by 8 bases and J by 7 bases, with 9 bases left in between. The CDR3 reads CASLGKNIQYF. DNA for the CDR3: TGTGCCAGCCTGGGCAAGAACATTCAGTACTTC.

The gene calls are TRBV7-3 and TRBJ2-7, with 7 positions matching TRBD2. The CDR3 sequence is 14 residues long. In germline, CDR1 is SGHTA, CDR2 FQGTGA. V lost 2 bases to trimming and J lost 5 bases; unmatched junction nucleotides: 6. For the CDR3, the DNA is TGTGCCAGCAGCTTAGGCTCTAGCGGAGACGAGCAGTACTTC. This translates into CASSLGSSGDEQYF.

This rearrangement joins TRBV5-1 to TRBJ2-1; 10 bases match TRBD1. The CDR3 spans 15 residues. Germline values: CDR1 SGHRS, CDR2 YFSETQ. The junction had 4 bases not matched to a gene; V was cut back by 5 bases and J by 2 bases. The CDR3, as DNA: TGCGCCAGCAGACTGGGGACAGGGGCCTACAATGAGCAGTTCTTC. Translated: CASRLGTGAYNEQFF.

This clone showed up just once. This chain uses TRBV5-4 with TRBJ2-3, with 7 bases aligning to TRBD1. After removal of 4 bases from V and 0 bases from J, the junction contained 20 bases not matched to a gene. CDR3 length: 20 amino acids. The V gene's germline CDR1 is SGHNT and CDR2 YYREEE (reference sequence). The CDR3 spells CASSRSPKTGKEISTDTQYF. The CDR3 coding sequence is TGTGCCAGCAGCCGATCCCCCAAGACAGGGAAGGAAATCAGCACAGATACGCAGTATTTT.

The genes are TRBV19 and TRBJ1-2; 10 nucleotides match TRBD1. This CDR3 has 15 amino acids. Looked up from germline, CDR1 is LNHDA and CDR2 is SQIVND (reference sequence). The J segment lost 4 bases and the V segment lost 6 bases, leaving 8 bases of the junction unmatched. This CDR3 reads CASSQTGQGTYGYTF. The CDR3 DNA follows: TGTGCCAGTAGCCAGACGGGACAGGGGACCTATGGCTACACCTTC.